This TCR beta chain was profiled in a study of T cell repertoires in cytomegalovirus infection. For the study at large: Matching HLA type and CMV infection were both indicated by public TCR beta signatures.

TCRdb recomputed calls from the reads with MiXCR, one row per CDR3 protein. Of around 530,000 distinct CDR3 sequences listed, approximately 15% are singletons. The CDR3 consists of 15 residues. Between the trimmed V and J ends, which lost 3 bases and 5 bases, there was a span of 11 bases. Germline loops: CDR1 MGHDK, CDR2 SYGVNS. Worth noting for this clonotype: Its specificity is not known.

Study-level points and caveats: Accumulated public TCR beta family frequency recognized individuals carrying CMV together with the relevant HLA.

This sequence joins TRBV25-1 and TRBJ2-6; D unresolved. The source is a human donor in good health (CMV status not recorded). Some clones in this sample may be carry-over from other donors' samples. The material sequenced was CD8+ T cells from PBMCs. Written as DNA, the CDR3 is TGTGCCAGCAGTGAGTATACCGACAGGGCCAACGTCCTGACTTTC. Translation: CASSEYTDRANVLTF. The full variable domain, in which reference TRBV25-1 and TRBJ2-6 provide the parts outside the CDR3, is EADIYQTPRYLVIGTGKKITLECSQTMGHDKMYWYQQDPGMELHLIHYSYGVNSTEKGDLSSESTVSRIRTEHFPLTLESARPSHTSQYLCASSEYTDRANVLTFGAGSRLTVL.